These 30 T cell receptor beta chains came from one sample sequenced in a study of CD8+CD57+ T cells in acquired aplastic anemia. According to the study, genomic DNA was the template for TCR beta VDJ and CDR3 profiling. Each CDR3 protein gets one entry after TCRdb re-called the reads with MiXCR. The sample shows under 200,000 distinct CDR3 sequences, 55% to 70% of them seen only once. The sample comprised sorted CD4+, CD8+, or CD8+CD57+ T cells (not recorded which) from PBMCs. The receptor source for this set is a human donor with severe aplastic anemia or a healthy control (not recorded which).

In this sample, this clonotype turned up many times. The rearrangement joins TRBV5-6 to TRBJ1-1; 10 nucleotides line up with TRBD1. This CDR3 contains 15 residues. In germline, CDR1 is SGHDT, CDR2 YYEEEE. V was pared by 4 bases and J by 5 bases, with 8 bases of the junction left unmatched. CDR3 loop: CASSPRDRGRTEAFF. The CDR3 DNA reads TGTGCCAGCAGCCCCCGGGACAGGGGTCGGACTGAAGCTTTCTTT.

In nucleotides, the CDR3 is TGTGCCAGCAGCCCTAGCGGAATAGCCTACGAGCAGTACTTC. Its translation: CASSPSGIAYEQYF. The chain combines TRBV7-9 with TRBJ2-7; 7 bases line up with TRBD2. CDR1 and CDR2 (germline): SEHNR, FQNEAQ (reference sequence). The trim removed 5 bases at V and 2 bases at J, leaving 6 bases unmatched. This CDR3 has 14 amino acids.

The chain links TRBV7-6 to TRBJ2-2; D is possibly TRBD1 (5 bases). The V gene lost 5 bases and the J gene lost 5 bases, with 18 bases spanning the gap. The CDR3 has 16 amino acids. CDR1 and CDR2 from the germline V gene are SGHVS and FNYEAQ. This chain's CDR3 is CASSGQGHGRTGELFF. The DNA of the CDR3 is TGTGCCAGCAGCGGACAAGGACATGGTAGGACCGGGGAGCTGTTTTTT.

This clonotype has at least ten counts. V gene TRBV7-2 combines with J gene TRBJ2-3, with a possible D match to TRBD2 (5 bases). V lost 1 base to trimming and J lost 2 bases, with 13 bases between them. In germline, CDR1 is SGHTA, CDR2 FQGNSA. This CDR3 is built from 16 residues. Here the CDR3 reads CASSLGAGFDTDTQYF. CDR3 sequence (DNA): TGTGCCAGCAGCTTAGGGGCGGGCTTCGACACAGATACGCAGTATTTT.

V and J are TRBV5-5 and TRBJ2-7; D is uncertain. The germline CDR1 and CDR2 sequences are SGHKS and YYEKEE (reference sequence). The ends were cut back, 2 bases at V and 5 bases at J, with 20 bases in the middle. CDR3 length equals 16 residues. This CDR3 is CASSLQLGARRNEQYF. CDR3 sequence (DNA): TGTGCCAGCAGCTTACAGCTGGGCGCACGGCGGAACGAGCAGTACTTC.

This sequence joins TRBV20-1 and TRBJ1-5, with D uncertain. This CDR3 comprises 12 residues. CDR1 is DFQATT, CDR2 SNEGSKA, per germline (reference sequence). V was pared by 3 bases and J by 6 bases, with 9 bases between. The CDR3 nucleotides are TGCAGTGCTAGTCCAGCAGGTCAGCCCCAGCATTTT. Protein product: CSASPAGQPQHF.

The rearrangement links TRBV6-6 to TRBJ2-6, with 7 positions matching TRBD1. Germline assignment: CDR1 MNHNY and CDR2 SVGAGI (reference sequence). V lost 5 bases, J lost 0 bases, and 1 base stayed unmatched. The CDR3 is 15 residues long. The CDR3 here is CASSDRVSGANVLTF. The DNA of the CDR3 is TGTGCCAGCAGTGACAGGGTCTCTGGGGCCAACGTCCTGACTTTC.

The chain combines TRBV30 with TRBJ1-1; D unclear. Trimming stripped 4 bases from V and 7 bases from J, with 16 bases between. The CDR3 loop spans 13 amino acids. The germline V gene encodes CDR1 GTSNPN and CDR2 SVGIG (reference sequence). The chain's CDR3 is CAWTPGGPSEAFF. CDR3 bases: TGTGCCTGGACCCCAGGCGGTCCCAGTGAAGCTTTCTTT.

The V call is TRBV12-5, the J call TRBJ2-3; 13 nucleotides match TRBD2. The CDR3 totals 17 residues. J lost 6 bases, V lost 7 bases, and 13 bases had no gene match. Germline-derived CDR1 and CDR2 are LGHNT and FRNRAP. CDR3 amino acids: CASDTTSGRLKYDTQYF. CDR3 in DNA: TGTGCTAGTGATACGACTAGCGGGAGGTTAAAGTATGATACGCAGTATTTT.

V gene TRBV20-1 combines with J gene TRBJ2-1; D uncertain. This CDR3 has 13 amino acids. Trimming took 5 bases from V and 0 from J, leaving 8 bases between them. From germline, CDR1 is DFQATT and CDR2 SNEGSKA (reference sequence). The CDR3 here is CSAFQSSYNEQFF. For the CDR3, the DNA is TGCAGTGCTTTTCAGAGCTCCTACAATGAGCAGTTCTTC.

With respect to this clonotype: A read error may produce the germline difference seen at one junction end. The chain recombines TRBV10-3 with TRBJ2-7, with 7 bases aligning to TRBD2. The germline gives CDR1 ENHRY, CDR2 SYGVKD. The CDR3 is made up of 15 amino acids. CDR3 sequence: CATLGEGRAGDEQHF. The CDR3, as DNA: TGTGCCACCCTAGGGGAGGGGAGGGCCGGAGACGAGCAGCACTTC.

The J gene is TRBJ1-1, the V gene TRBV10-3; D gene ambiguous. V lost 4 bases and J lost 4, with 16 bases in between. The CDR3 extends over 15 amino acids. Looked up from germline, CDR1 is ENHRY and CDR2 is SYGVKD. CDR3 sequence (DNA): TGTGCCATCAGTGTAGACGGAGCCATGAGCACTGAAGCTTTCTTT. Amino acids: CAISVDGAMSTEAFF.

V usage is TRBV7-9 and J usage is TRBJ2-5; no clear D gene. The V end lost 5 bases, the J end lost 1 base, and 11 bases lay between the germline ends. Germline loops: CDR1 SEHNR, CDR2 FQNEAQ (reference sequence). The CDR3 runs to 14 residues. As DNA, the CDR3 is TGTGCCAGCAGCCAAAGGACGGGCCAAGAGACCCAGTACTTC. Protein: CASSQRTGQETQYF.

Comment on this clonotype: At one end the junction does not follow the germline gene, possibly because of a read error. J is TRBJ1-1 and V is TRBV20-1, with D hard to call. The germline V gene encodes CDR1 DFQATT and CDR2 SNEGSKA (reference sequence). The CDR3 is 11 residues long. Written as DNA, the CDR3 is TGCGGTGCTAGAGATGAACTCGATGCCCCTTTT. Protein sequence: CGARDELDAPF.

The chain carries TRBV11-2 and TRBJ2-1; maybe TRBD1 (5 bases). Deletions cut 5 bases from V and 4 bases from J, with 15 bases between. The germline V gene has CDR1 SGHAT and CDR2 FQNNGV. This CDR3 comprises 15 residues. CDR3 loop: CASSHRQKQYNEQFF. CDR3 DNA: TGTGCCAGCAGCCACCGACAGAAGCAGTACAATGAGCAGTTCTTC.

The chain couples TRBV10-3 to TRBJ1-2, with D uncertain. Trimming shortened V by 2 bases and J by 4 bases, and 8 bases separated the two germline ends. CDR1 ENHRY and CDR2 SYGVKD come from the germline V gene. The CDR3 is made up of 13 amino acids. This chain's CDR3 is CAISEADPYGYTF. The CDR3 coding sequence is TGTGCCATCAGTGAGGCGGATCCCTATGGCTACACCTTC.

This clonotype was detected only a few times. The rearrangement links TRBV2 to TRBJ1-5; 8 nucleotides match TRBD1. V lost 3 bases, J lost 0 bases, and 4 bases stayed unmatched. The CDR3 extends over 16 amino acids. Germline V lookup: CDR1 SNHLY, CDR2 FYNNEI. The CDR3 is CASSEQGAYSNQPQHF. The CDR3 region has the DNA TGTGCCAGCAGTGAGCAGGGGGCTTATAGCAATCAGCCCCAGCATTTT.

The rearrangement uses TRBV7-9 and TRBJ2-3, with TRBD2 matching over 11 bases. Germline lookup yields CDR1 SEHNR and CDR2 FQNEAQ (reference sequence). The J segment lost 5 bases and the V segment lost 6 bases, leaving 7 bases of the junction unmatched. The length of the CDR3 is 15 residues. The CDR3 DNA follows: TGTGCCAGCAGGGTTAGCGGGGGGGCCAGAGATACGCAGTATTTT. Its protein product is CASRVSGGARDTQYF.

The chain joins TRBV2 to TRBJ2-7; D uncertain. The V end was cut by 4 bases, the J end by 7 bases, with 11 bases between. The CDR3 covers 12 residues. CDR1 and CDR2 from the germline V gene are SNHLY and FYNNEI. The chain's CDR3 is CASSGSKGEQYF. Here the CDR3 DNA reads TGTGCCAGCAGTGGGTCCAAGGGAGAGCAGTACTTC.

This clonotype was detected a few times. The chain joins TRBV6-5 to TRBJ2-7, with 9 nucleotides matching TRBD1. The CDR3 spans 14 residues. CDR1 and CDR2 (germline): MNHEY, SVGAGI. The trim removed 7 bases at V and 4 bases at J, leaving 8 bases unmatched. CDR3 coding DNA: TGTGCCAGCACCCTAACACAGGGGGCGTACGAGCAGTACTTC. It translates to CASTLTQGAYEQYF.

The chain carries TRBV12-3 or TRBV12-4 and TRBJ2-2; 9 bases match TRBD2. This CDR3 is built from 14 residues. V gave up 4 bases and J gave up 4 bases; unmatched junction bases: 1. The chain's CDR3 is CASSSRGGTGELFF. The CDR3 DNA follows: TGTGCCAGCAGTTCGCGGGGGGGCACCGGGGAGCTGTTTTTT.

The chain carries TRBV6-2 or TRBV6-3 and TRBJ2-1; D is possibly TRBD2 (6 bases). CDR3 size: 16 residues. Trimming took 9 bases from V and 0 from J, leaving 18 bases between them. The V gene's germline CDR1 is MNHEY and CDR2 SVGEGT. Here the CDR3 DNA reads TGTGCCAGAAACCGGGACTTCAATAGCTCCTACAATGAGCAGTTCTTC. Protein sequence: CARNRDFNSSYNEQFF.

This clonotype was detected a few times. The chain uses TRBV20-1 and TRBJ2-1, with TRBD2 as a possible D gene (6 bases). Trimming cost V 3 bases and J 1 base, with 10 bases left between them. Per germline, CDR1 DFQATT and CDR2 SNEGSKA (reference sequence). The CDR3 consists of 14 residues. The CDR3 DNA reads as TGCAGTGCTAGCGGGACTCTATCCTACAATGAGCAGTTCTTC. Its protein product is CSASGTLSYNEQFF.

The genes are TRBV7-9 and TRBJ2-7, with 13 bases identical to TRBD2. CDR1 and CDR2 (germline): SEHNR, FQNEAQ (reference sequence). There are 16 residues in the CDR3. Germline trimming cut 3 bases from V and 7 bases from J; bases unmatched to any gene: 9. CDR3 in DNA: TGTGCCAGCAGCTTCGGACTAGCGGGAGTAGACGGGGAGCAGTACTTC. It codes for CASSFGLAGVDGEQYF.

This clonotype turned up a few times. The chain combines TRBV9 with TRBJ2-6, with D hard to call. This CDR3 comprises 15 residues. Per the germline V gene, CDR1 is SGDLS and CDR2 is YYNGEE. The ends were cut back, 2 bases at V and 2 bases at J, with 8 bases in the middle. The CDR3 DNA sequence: TGTGCCAGCAGCGTGACGCAGACTGGGGCCAACGTCCTGACTTTC. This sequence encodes CASSVTQTGANVLTF.

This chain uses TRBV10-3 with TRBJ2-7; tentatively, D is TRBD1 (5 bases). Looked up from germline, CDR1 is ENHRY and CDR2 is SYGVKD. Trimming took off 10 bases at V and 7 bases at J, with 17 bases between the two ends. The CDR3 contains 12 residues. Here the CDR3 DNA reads TGTGCCACCACCAGGGCCCCCACAGAGCAGTACTTC. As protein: CATTRAPTEQYF.

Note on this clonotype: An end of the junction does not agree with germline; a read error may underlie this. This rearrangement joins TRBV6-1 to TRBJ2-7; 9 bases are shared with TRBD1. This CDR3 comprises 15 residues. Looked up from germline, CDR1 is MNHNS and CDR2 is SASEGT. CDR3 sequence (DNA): TGTGCCAGCAGTGACGGGCGGGACAGGGCGTACGAGCAGCACTTC. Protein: CASSDGRDRAYEQHF.

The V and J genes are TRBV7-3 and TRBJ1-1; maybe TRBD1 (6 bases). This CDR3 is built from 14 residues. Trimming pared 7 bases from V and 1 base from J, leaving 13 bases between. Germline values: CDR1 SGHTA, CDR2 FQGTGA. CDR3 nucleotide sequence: TGTGCCAGCAAGCTGAAGGGACAGAACACTGAAGCTTTCTTT. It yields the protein CASKLKGQNTEAFF.

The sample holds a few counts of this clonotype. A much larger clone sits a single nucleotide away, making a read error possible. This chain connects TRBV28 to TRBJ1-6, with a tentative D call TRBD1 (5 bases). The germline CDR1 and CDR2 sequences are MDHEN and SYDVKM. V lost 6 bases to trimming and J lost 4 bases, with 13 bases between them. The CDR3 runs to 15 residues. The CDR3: CASSGRAGYNSPLHF. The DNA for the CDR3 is TGTGCCAGCAGCGGTAGGGCAGGGTATAATTCACCCCTCCACTTT. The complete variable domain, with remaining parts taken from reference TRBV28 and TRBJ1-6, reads DVKVTQSSRYLVKRTGEKVFLECVQDMDHENMFWYRQDPGLGLRLIYFSYDVKMKEKGDIPEGYSVSREKKERFSLILESASTNQTSMYLCASSGRAGYNSPLHFGNGTRLTVT.

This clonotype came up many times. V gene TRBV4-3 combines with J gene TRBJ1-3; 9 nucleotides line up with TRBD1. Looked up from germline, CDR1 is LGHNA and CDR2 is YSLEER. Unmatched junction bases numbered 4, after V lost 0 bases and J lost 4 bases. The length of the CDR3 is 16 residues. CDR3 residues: CASSQDGTGRGNTIYF. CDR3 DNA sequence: TGCGCCAGCAGCCAAGATGGGACAGGGAGAGGAAACACCATATATTTT.